This T cell receptor beta chain was sequenced in a study of graft-versus-host responses after intestinal transplantation. Study-level background: Multivisceral, liver-intestinal, or isolated intestinal grafts were transplanted into recipients. Once they had received anti-thymocyte globulin induction, all recipients took tacrolimus and steroids for around 3 years. Whole-study results and caveats: The marrow of recipients harbored GvH clones, and ileum or blood showed some of them first.

Concerning this clone: Its antigen is undetermined.

The method was immunoSEQ multiplex PCR; TCRdb's version includes in-frame clones alone and lacks a portion of them. The sample shows roughly 40,000 clones, about 89% of them seen only once. The V end was cut by 2 bases, the J end by 10 bases, with 12 bases between. CDR3 length: 13 amino acids. Germline loops: CDR1 MNHEY, CDR2 SVGAGI. Sequencing used PBMCs, obtained approximately 300 days after intestinal transplant. The origin of this receptor is a human patient who received an intestinal transplant, so some T cells may come from the graft donor. J is TRBJ2-1 and V is TRBV6-5; no firm D call. The CDR3 here is CASSYQQDLEQFF. Here the CDR3 DNA reads TGTGCCAGCAGTTACCAGCAGGACCTAGAGCAGTTCTTC.